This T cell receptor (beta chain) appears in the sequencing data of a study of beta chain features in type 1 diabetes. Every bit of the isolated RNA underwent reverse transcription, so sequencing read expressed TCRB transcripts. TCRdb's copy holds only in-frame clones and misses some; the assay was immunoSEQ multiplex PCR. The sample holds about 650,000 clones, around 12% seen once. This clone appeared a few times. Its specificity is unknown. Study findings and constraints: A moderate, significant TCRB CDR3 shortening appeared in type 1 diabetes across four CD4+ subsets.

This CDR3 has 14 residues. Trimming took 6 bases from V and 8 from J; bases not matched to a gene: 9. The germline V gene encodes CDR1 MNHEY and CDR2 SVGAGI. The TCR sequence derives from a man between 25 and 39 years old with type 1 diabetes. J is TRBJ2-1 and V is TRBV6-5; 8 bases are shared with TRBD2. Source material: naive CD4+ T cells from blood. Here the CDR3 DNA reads TGTGCCAGCAGCGACGGGACTAGGAGCCATGAGCAGTTCTTC. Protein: CASSDGTRSHEQFF.